The rows below give T cell receptor beta chains drawn from one sample of a study of blood T cells in healthy people across ages. Using its own MiXCR run on the 5' RACE reads, TCRdb lists one record per CDR3 protein. The sample contains some 1.6 million distinct CDR3 sequences, roughly 32% of which appear only once. The source material was blood. The source of these receptors is a woman aged 30 to 39 in good health. The conserved cysteine and the conserved F or W are not part of the CDR3 here.

v_gene: TRBV20-1; j_gene: TRBJ1-5; CDR3aa: SARRQGPQPQH
v_gene: TRBV7-9; j_gene: TRBJ2-3; CDR3aa: ASSPGGAGTDTQY
v_gene: TRBV27; j_gene: TRBJ2-3; CDR3aa: ASSLSYGGSTDTQY
v_gene: TRBV6-5; j_gene: TRBJ2-1; CDR3aa: ASSYPVSGTLKDNEQF
v_gene: TRBV4-1; j_gene: TRBJ2-1; CDR3aa: ASSQGGYYNEQF
v_gene: TRBV5-1; j_gene: TRBJ2-7; CDR3aa: ASRRGTDYEQY
v_gene: TRBV6-1; j_gene: TRBJ1-1; CDR3aa: ASSEEGTGRVNTEAF
v_gene: TRBV6-5; j_gene: TRBJ1-2; CDR3aa: ASSTQPGAYGYT
v_gene: TRBV7-9; j_gene: TRBJ2-7; CDR3aa: ASSSPGTRDEQY
v_gene: TRBV28; j_gene: TRBJ1-4; CDR3aa: ASSLTGRFEKLF
v_gene: TRBV7-9; j_gene: TRBJ1-2; CDR3aa: ASRAGSYGYT
v_gene: TRBV15; j_gene: TRBJ2-7; CDR3aa: ATSALAGPHYEQY